A single sample is the source of the 11 T cell receptor beta chains below, sequenced in a study of control samples from healthy donors and cancer patients. Repertoires were generated with immunoSEQ multiplex PCR, while TCRdb's copy carries only in-frame clones and drops some. The sample consists of approximately 63,000 clones, over 75% of them appearing once. The sequencing sample was made of blood. All receptors derive from a man in his forties in good health.

This chain links TRBV19 with TRBJ1-1, with D possibly matching TRBD1 (5 bases). CDR1 is LNHDA, CDR2 SQIVND, per germline (reference sequence). This CDR3 spans 17 amino acids. V gave up 3 bases and J gave up 3 bases, with 20 bases separating them. CDR3 coding DNA: TGTGCCAGTAGTATTGGCATGGGGATGGGGGGACACACTGAAGCTTTCTTT. Its translation: CASSIGMGMGGHTEAFF.

The V and J genes are TRBV6-5 and TRBJ2-5; TRBD2 matches 8 bases. There are 15 residues in the CDR3. After removal of 0 bases from V and 5 bases from J, the junction contained 5 bases not matched to a gene. CDR1 is MNHEY and CDR2 is SVGAGI in the germline V gene. CDR3 nucleotides: TGTGCCAGCAGTTACTCGCGCGGGGGGTATGAGACCCAGTACTTC. It encodes CASSYSRGGYETQYF.

The chain uses TRBV13 and TRBJ2-5; no reliable D call. Germline values: CDR1 PRHDT, CDR2 FYEKMQ (reference sequence). V was cut by 5 bases and J by 4 bases, with 17 bases left in between. The CDR3 contains 15 residues. CDR3 in DNA: TGTGCCAGCAGCCCCCAGTGGGATACTCGAGAGACCCAGTACTTC. Amino acids: CASSPQWDTRETQYF. Filled out from reference TRBV13 and TRBJ2-5, the complete variable domain reads AAGVIQSPRHLIKEKRETATLKCYPIPRHDTVYWYQQGPGQDPQFLISFYEKMQSDKGSIPDRFSAQQFSDYHSELNMSSLELGDSALYFCASSPQWDTRETQYFGPGTRLLVL.

This sequence joins TRBV6-2 or TRBV6-3 and TRBJ1-6, with TRBD1 matching over 7 bases. This CDR3 has 14 amino acids. J was trimmed by 4 bases and V by 4 bases; bases with no gene match: 1. The germline gives CDR1 MNHEY, CDR2 SVGEGT. CDR3 region: CASSWTGYNSPLHF. The CDR3 DNA sequence: TGTGCCAGCAGTTGGACAGGATATAATTCACCCCTCCACTTT.

J is TRBJ1-2 and V is TRBV12-5; D is undetermined. Germline V gene lookup returns CDR1 LGHNT and CDR2 FRNRAP. The CDR3 extends over 14 amino acids. Trimming removed 6 bases from V and 3 bases from J, with 14 bases in between. The CDR3 sequence is CASGSADGDYGYTF. The DNA for the CDR3 is TGTGCTAGTGGATCAGCGGACGGAGACTATGGCTACACCTTC. The full variable domain, its missing parts supplied by reference TRBV12-5 and TRBJ1-2, is DARVTQTPRHKVTEMGQEVTMRCQPILGHNTVFWYRQTMMQGLELLAYFRNRAPLDDSGMPKDRFSAEMPDATLATLKIQPSEPRDSAVYFCASGSADGDYGYTFGSGTRLTVV.

This sequence joins TRBV6-6 and TRBJ1-2, with TRBD1 as a possible D gene (5 bases). The V end was cut by 6 bases, the J end by 4 bases, with 15 bases between. Germline-derived CDR1 and CDR2 are MNHNY and SVGAGI (reference sequence). CDR3 length: 14 residues. The CDR3: CASRETAAVYGYTF. The CDR3, as DNA: TGTGCCAGCAGAGAGACAGCAGCAGTCTATGGCTACACCTTC.

V gene TRBV5-1 combines with J gene TRBJ1-1; the match to TRBD1 covers 10 bases. The CDR3 extends over 15 amino acids. V trimming: 3 bases; J trimming: 5 bases; junction bases outside the gene matches: 7. Per germline, CDR1 SGHRS and CDR2 YFSETQ. The CDR3, as DNA: TGCGCCAGCAGCTCGACAGGGGGCGCGGGGACTGAAGCTTTCTTT. This codes for CASSSTGGAGTEAFF.

The V gene is TRBV28, the J gene TRBJ2-5; tentative D call: TRBD2 (5 bases). Germline CDR1 is MDHEN and CDR2 is SYDVKM. V lost 7 bases and J 4 bases, leaving 19 bases between the germline ends. CDR3 size: 15 residues. CDR3 protein: CASTRTGKGRETQYF. The CDR3 region has the DNA TGTGCCAGCACCCGGACCGGGAAGGGTCGAGAGACCCAGTACTTC.

V usage is TRBV11-3 and J usage is TRBJ2-2, with 14 bases lining up with TRBD2. This CDR3 has 16 residues. J was trimmed by 5 bases and V by 5 bases; bases with no gene match: 4. CDR1 is SGHNT, CDR2 YENEEA, per germline. The CDR3 region is CASSLGLAGVTGELFF. DNA for the CDR3: TGTGCCAGCAGCCTGGGACTAGCGGGGGTTACCGGGGAGCTGTTTTTT.

The chain has TRBV28 and TRBJ2-4, with 13 positions matching TRBD2. The CDR3 has 15 residues. The V gene's germline CDR1 is MDHEN and CDR2 SYDVKM. The J segment lost 7 bases and the V segment lost 6 bases, leaving 6 bases of the junction unmatched. CDR3 in DNA: TGTGCCAGCAGACTAGCGGGAGGGGCGGTGAACATTCAGTACTTC. Translation gives CASRLAGGAVNIQYF.

The chain links TRBV30 to TRBJ1-1, with D tentatively TRBD1 (5 bases). Germline CDR1 is GTSNPN and CDR2 is SVGIG (reference sequence). The V gene lost 2 bases and the J gene lost 0 bases, with 19 bases spanning the gap. This CDR3 is 17 amino acids long. In nucleotides, the CDR3 is TGTGCCTGGAGTAAATCAGGGAGCCTATGGATGAACACTGAAGCTTTCTTT. This codes for CAWSKSGSLWMNTEAFF.